These 9 T cell receptor beta chains originate from one sample sequenced in a study of blood T cell repertoires in COVID-19. Here immunoSEQ multiplex PCR was the method, and the copy in TCRdb shows in-frame clones only, minus some. In the table there are about 28,000 clones, roughly 87% of which are singletons. Sequenced: peripheral blood. The receptors shown here come from a man aged 60 to 75 with COVID-19, enrolled during active disease.

The V gene is TRBV25-1, the J gene TRBJ2-7; no firm D call. Trimming removed 5 bases from V and 3 bases from J, with 5 bases in between. Germline V gives CDR1 MGHDK, CDR2 SYGVNS. This CDR3 comprises 11 residues. CDR3 coding DNA: TGTGCCAGCAGTATCGGCTACGAGCAGTACTTC. Amino acid sequence: CASSIGYEQYF.

V is TRBV7-2 and J is TRBJ1-2; TRBD1 agrees at 9 bases. CDR1 is SGHTA and CDR2 is FQGNSA in the germline V gene. The CDR3 is 17 amino acids. J lost 1 base, V lost 1 base, and 7 bases had no gene match. The CDR3 DNA is TGTGCCAGCAGCTTAGACTTCAGGGACAGGGATAACTATGGCTACACCTTC. Translating gives CASSLDFRDRDNYGYTF. The entire variable domain, with the rest obtained from reference TRBV7-2 and TRBJ1-2, is as follows: GAGVSQSPSNKVTEKGKDVELRCDPISGHTALYWYRQSLGQGLEFLIYFQGNSAPDKSGLPSDRFSAERTGGSVSTLTIQRTQQEDSAVYLCASSLDFRDRDNYGYTFGSGTRLTVV.

This chain uses TRBV7-2 with TRBJ1-5, with 9 positions matching TRBD1. The trim removed 5 bases at V and 2 bases at J, leaving 7 bases unmatched. The CDR3 spans 16 residues. CDR1 SGHTA and CDR2 FQGNSA come from the germline V gene. CDR3 sequence: CASSAQTGGGNQPQHF. As DNA, the CDR3 is TGTGCCAGCAGCGCCCAGACAGGGGGGGGCAATCAGCCCCAGCATTTT.

The genes are TRBV28 and TRBJ1-2; D is perhaps TRBD1 (6 bases). V lost 3 bases and J 4 bases, leaving 18 bases between the germline ends. This CDR3 contains 16 residues. Germline values: CDR1 MDHEN, CDR2 SYDVKM. The CDR3 loop reads CASSFHGGRRVYGYTF. CDR3 bases: TGTGCCAGCAGTTTCCACGGGGGGCGCAGGGTCTATGGCTACACCTTC.

The chain couples TRBV19 to TRBJ1-5, with D tentatively TRBD1 (5 bases). The germline V and J ends were trimmed by 3 bases and 0 bases, with 12 bases remaining between them. CDR1 is LNHDA and CDR2 is SQIVND in the germline V gene (reference sequence). This CDR3 region has 16 residues. CDR3 region: CASSMERQNSNQPQHF. The CDR3 DNA reads as TGTGCCAGTAGTATGGAGCGACAGAATAGCAATCAGCCCCAGCATTTT.

This chain links TRBV27 with TRBJ2-1; D might be TRBD1 (5 bases). Germline CDR1 reads MNHEY; CDR2 reads SMNVEV (reference sequence). The germline V and J ends were trimmed by 5 bases and 0 bases, with 8 bases remaining between them. CDR3 length equals 14 residues. CDR3 amino acids: CASSPDSSYNEQFF. Here the CDR3 DNA reads TGTGCCAGCAGTCCTGACAGCTCCTACAATGAGCAGTTCTTC.

This chain connects TRBV9 to TRBJ2-7; 10 bases match TRBD2. From germline, CDR1 is SGDLS and CDR2 YYNGEE. J gave up 7 bases and V 0 bases, and 4 bases lay outside the gene matches. The CDR3 spans 14 residues. This CDR3 reads CASSVELAGREQYF. CDR3 coding DNA: TGTGCCAGCAGCGTAGAACTAGCGGGGAGGGAGCAGTACTTC.

The V and J genes are TRBV2 and TRBJ2-1; TRBD2 is a possible D gene (6 bases). Trimming took off 8 bases at V and 4 bases at J, with 18 bases between the two ends. Germline CDR1 and CDR2: SNHLY and FYNNEI. The CDR3 sequence is 15 residues long. CDR3 in DNA: TGTGCCAGCTGCAATCCCGGGACTTCATACAATGAGCAGTTCTTC. Amino acid sequence: CASCNPGTSYNEQFF. Based on the CDR3 plus reference TRBV2 and TRBJ2-1, the full variable domain is EPEVTQTPSHQVTQMGQEVILRCVPISNHLYFYWYRQILGQKVEFLVSFYNNEISEKSEIFDDQFSVERPDGSNFTLKIRSTKLEDSAMYFCASCNPGTSYNEQFFGPGTRLTVL.

This clone was observed a few times. The chain links TRBV2 to TRBJ2-3; TRBD2 matches at 14 bases. The CDR3 sequence is 16 residues long. V trimming: 6 bases; J trimming: 5 bases; junction bases outside the gene matches: 7. Germline-derived CDR1 and CDR2 are SNHLY and FYNNEI. The CDR3 DNA sequence: TGTGCCAGCAGGGAGACTAGCGGGAGGGCCGGAGATACGCAGTATTTT. It encodes CASRETSGRAGDTQYF.